The 30 T cell receptor beta chains listed next were all sequenced from one sample in a study of OX40 agonist ivuxolimab in advanced cancers. Clones were sequenced by immunoSEQ multiplex PCR, and TCRdb holds only the in-frame ones, with some missing. The sample has 65,000 to 95,000 clones; around 88% are singletons. Material: CD4+ or CD8+ T cells sorted from blood, obtained in a trial of the OX40 agonist ivuxolimab. These receptors came from an adult with an advanced solid tumor such as melanoma, head and neck, liver or kidney cancer.

This chain joins TRBV5-1 and TRBJ1-3; D is perhaps TRBD1 (6 bases). The CDR3 is 15 residues long. Trimming removed 3 bases at V and 0 bases at J, with 10 bases between. The germline gives CDR1 SGHRS, CDR2 YFSETQ. DNA for the CDR3: TGCGCCAGCAGCTCGACAGGTGACTCTGGAAACACCATATATTTT. Translation gives CASSSTGDSGNTIYF.

The gene calls are TRBV18 and TRBJ1-2; TRBD1 matches 7 bases. Unmatched junction bases numbered 19, after V lost 3 bases and J lost 3 bases. This CDR3 contains 19 residues. The germline CDR1 and CDR2 sequences are KGHSH and LQKENI. As DNA, the CDR3 is TGTGCCAGCTCACCGCGTCCAACCCCGACAGGGCAATACCACTATGGCTACACCTTC. Its translation: CASSPRPTPTGQYHYGYTF.

The rearrangement joins TRBV4-1 to TRBJ2-5; 7 bases are shared with TRBD2. The DNA end is more similar to TRBJ2-7, so the J call may be wrong. CDR1 is MGHRA, CDR2 YSYEKL, per germline. The CDR3 is made up of 15 amino acids. CDR3 sequence: CASSQGLAVPYEQYF. The CDR3 nucleotides are TGCGCCAGCAGCCAAGGGCTAGCGGTCCCCTACGAGCAGTACTTC.

The chain is built from TRBV11-1 and TRBJ1-3; D gene unclear. Germline V gene data show CDR1 as SGHAT and CDR2 as FQDESV (reference sequence). Trimming took off 5 bases at V and 0 bases at J, with 8 bases between the two ends. The CDR3 sequence is 14 residues long. The CDR3 DNA reads TGTGCCAGCAGCAGGACCGACTCTGGAAACACCATATATTTT. It is translated as CASSRTDSGNTIYF. The full variable domain, rest sourced from reference TRBV11-1 and TRBJ1-3, is EAEVAQSPRYKITEKSQAVAFWCDPISGHATLYWYRQILGQGPELLVQFQDESVVDDSQLPKDRFSAERLKGVDSTLKIQPAELGDSAMYLCASSRTDSGNTIYFGEGSWLTVV.

The J gene is TRBJ2-2, the V gene TRBV18; 8 positions agree with TRBD2. Germline V gene data show CDR1 as KGHSH and CDR2 as LQKENI. The CDR3 sequence is 15 residues long. The junction had 6 bases not matched to a gene; V was cut back by 3 bases and J by 6 bases. DNA of the CDR3: TGTGCCAGCTCACCGGGGAGCGGGGGATCCGGGGAGCTGTTTTTT. Its protein product is CASSPGSGGSGELFF.

The chain couples TRBV5-1 to TRBJ2-7; the match to TRBD1 covers 7 bases. The CDR3 length is 14 residues. V dropped 4 bases and J dropped 7; count of bases not matched to a gene: 11. The V gene's germline CDR1 is SGHRS and CDR2 YFSETQ. This CDR3 reads CASSGGQVRWEQYF. The CDR3, as DNA: TGCGCCAGCAGCGGCGGACAGGTTAGGTGGGAGCAGTACTTC.

This clone was observed a few times. The chain couples TRBV7-9 to TRBJ2-2, with D perhaps TRBD1 or TRBD2 (5 bases each). Germline lookup yields CDR1 SEHNR and CDR2 FQNEAQ (reference sequence). This CDR3 is 16 amino acids long. Trimming took off 2 bases at V and 5 bases at J, with 15 bases between the two ends. CDR3 in amino acids: CASSLYRDRSTGELFF. CDR3 coding DNA: TGTGCCAGCAGCTTATACCGGGACCGCAGTACCGGGGAGCTGTTTTTT.

Only one count was recorded for this clone. The chain couples TRBV11-3 to TRBJ1-3; TRBD1 matches at 10 bases. CDR1 is SGHNT and CDR2 is YENEEA in the germline V gene. Germline trimming cut 5 bases from V and 0 bases from J; bases unmatched to any gene: 10. The CDR3 sequence is 18 residues long. The CDR3 DNA sequence: TGTGCCAGCAGCCCCCGGGACAGGGGAGTCTACTCTGGAAACACCATATATTTT. Residues: CASSPRDRGVYSGNTIYF.

This clone was observed a single time. The V and J genes are TRBV11-2 and TRBJ2-3, with 9 bases aligning to TRBD2. V was clipped by 5 bases and J by 6 bases; unmatched bases: 15. The CDR3 consists of 17 residues. The germline V gene has CDR1 SGHAT and CDR2 FQNNGV. The CDR3 protein is CASSPSRWAGGADTQYF. As DNA, the CDR3 is TGTGCCAGCAGCCCCTCCCGGTGGGCGGGGGGGGCGGATACGCAGTATTTT. The full variable domain, completed using reference TRBV11-2 and TRBJ2-3, is EAGVAQSPRYKIIEKRQSVAFWCNPISGHATLYWYQQILGQGPKLLIQFQNNGVVDDSQLPKDRFSAERLKGVDSTLKIQPAKLEDSAVYLCASSPSRWAGGADTQYFGPGTRLTVL.

V gene TRBV19 combines with J gene TRBJ1-2; 8 bases are a match to TRBD1. The V gene end was trimmed by 9 bases and the J gene end by 7 bases; junction bases not matched to a gene: 10. CDR3 length: 13 amino acids. Germline V gene data show CDR1 as LNHDA and CDR2 as SQIVND (reference sequence). In DNA form, the CDR3 reads TGTGCCAGCGCGGGACAGGACGTGGGTGGCTACACCTTC. Its translation is CASAGQDVGGYTF.

The chain recombines TRBV7-2 with TRBJ1-5; maybe TRBD1 (6 bases). The germline gives CDR1 SGHTA, CDR2 FQGNSA. V gave up 3 bases and J gave up 3 bases, with 12 bases separating them. CDR3 length: 15 residues. The CDR3 coding sequence is TGTGCCAGCAGCTTTTCACAGGGCCTCAATCAGCCCCAGCATTTT. As protein: CASSFSQGLNQPQHF.

In regard to this clone: At one end the junction does not follow the germline gene, possibly because of a read error. CDR3 nucleotides: TGTGCCAGCAGCTCCGGGACAGGGGGCACTGGCGCCAACGTCCTGACTTTC. It specifies CASSSGTGGTGANVLTF. The chain is built from TRBV11-3 and TRBJ2-6, with 12 bases matching TRBD1. Germline values: CDR1 SGHNT, CDR2 YENEEA. The length of the CDR3 is 17 residues.

This rearrangement joins TRBV6-5 to TRBJ2-3; no clear D. The CDR3 covers 13 residues. Trimming left V 6 bases short and J 0 bases short, with 7 bases between. Germline V gives CDR1 MNHEY, CDR2 SVGAGI. In DNA form, the CDR3 reads TGTGCCAGCAGGAGATCTAGCACAGATACGCAGTATTTT. It codes for CASRRSSTDTQYF.

CDR3: CASSRSGINYEQYF. The CDR3, as DNA: TGTGCCAGCAGCCGTAGCGGGATTAACTACGAGCAGTACTTC. The V call is TRBV7-2, the J call TRBJ2-7, with TRBD2 identical over 8 bases. The V gene's germline CDR1 is SGHTA and CDR2 FQGNSA. The CDR3 loop spans 14 amino acids. Germline trimming cut 5 bases from V and 3 bases from J; bases unmatched to any gene: 6.

The chain couples TRBV6-1 to TRBJ1-5; D remains ambiguous. This CDR3 is built from 13 residues. V dropped 8 bases and J dropped 5 bases, with 13 bases sitting between them. Per germline, CDR1 MNHNS and CDR2 SASEGT. The CDR3 is CASSWTSDQPQHF. CDR3 nucleotides: TGTGCCAGCTCGTGGACCTCCGATCAGCCCCAGCATTTT.

The rearrangement uses TRBV7-6 and TRBJ1-1, with D unclear. V was pared by 1 base and J by 0 bases, with 12 bases between. Germline V gene data show CDR1 as SGHVS and CDR2 as FNYEAQ. The CDR3 extends over 16 amino acids. This chain's CDR3 is CASSLVVWDMNTEAFF. In DNA form, the CDR3 reads TGTGCCAGCAGCTTAGTCGTATGGGATATGAACACTGAAGCTTTCTTT.

V is TRBV18 and J is TRBJ1-1; no clear D gene. Trimming stripped 1 base from V and 4 bases from J, with 13 bases between. The length of the CDR3 is 15 residues. Germline V gene sequence: CDR1 KGHSH, CDR2 LQKENI. This chain's CDR3 is CASSPLNAVSTEAFF. The CDR3 DNA is TGTGCCAGCTCACCACTAAACGCCGTGAGCACTGAAGCTTTCTTT.

The gene calls are TRBV7-9 and TRBJ2-4; 7 bases map to TRBD1. Germline CDR1 SEHNR, CDR2 FQNEAQ (reference sequence). The CDR3 spans 18 residues. With 5 bases clipped from V and 0 bases from J, the junction kept 13 bases outside the gene matches. The chain's CDR3 is CASSPGQPFLLAKNIQYF. The CDR3 region has the DNA TGTGCCAGCAGCCCGGGACAGCCATTTTTGCTAGCCAAAAACATTCAGTACTTC.

V gene TRBV5-6 combines with J gene TRBJ2-7; 16 bases line up with TRBD2. V dropped 4 bases and J dropped 7; count of bases not matched to a gene: 2. The CDR3 covers 14 residues. Germline CDR1 is SGHDT and CDR2 is YYEEEE. The CDR3 bases are TGTGCCAGCAGCCCGGGACTAGCGGGAGGGGAGCAGTACTTC. Translation gives CASSPGLAGGEQYF.

The CDR3 nucleotides are TGTGCCAGCGGAAGACAGGGGATGGGGACAGATACGCAGTATTTT. Translated: CASGRQGMGTDTQYF. V gene TRBV2 combines with J gene TRBJ2-3; TRBD1 aligns across 8 bases. V trimming: 8 bases; J trimming: 3 bases; junction bases outside the gene matches: 10. The V gene's germline CDR1 is SNHLY and CDR2 FYNNEI. The CDR3 extends over 15 amino acids.

The chain joins TRBV5-1 to TRBJ1-1; no reliable D call. Looked up from germline, CDR1 is SGHRS and CDR2 is YFSETQ. V was pared by 6 bases and J by 7 bases, with 10 bases between. The CDR3 runs 11 residues. The CDR3 coding sequence is TGCGCCAGCATATCAAAGGGTGAAGCTTTCTTT. Protein sequence: CASISKGEAFF.

The V gene is TRBV7-9, the J gene TRBJ2-5, with D perhaps assigned TRBD1 or TRBD2 (5 bases each). CDR1 is SEHNR, CDR2 FQNEAQ, per germline (reference sequence). V was shortened by 4 bases and J by 5 bases, with 17 bases between the two germline ends. The CDR3 is 15 residues long. DNA for the CDR3: TGTGCCAGCAGCTCCGGACGGGGCCCCACCGAGACCCAGTACTTC. Its protein is CASSSGRGPTETQYF.

The V call is TRBV28, the J call TRBJ1-1, with unresolved D. V was pared by 2 bases and J by 6 bases, with 10 bases between. Germline V lookup: CDR1 MDHEN, CDR2 SYDVKM. This CDR3 comprises 13 residues. As DNA, the CDR3 is TGTGCCAGCAGTTTACCCGGCCTCTCTGAAGCTTTCTTT. Its protein product is CASSLPGLSEAFF.

V is TRBV19 and J is TRBJ2-3; the D gene is possibly TRBD2 (6 bases). V dropped 1 base and J dropped 4 bases, with 18 bases sitting between them. In germline, CDR1 is LNHDA, CDR2 SQIVND (reference sequence). The CDR3 loop spans 17 amino acids. The CDR3 sequence is CASSIGMVPGVADTQYF. The CDR3 nucleotides read TGTGCCAGTAGTATAGGTATGGTACCGGGGGTCGCAGATACGCAGTATTTT.

This chain connects TRBV30 to TRBJ1-2; no clear D. The CDR3 has 14 amino acids. Per germline, CDR1 GTSNPN and CDR2 SVGIG (reference sequence). Trimming cost V 0 bases and J 5 bases, with 13 bases left between them. CDR3 amino acids: CAWSVGHTTYGYTF. The CDR3 DNA follows: TGTGCCTGGAGTGTAGGTCACACTACGTATGGCTACACCTTC. Using reference TRBV30 and TRBJ1-2 for the parts outside the CDR3, the full variable domain is SQTIHQWPATLVQPVGSPLSLECTVEGTSNPNLYWYRQAAGRGLQLLFYSVGIGQISSEVPQNLSASRPQDRQFILSSKKLLLSDSGFYLCAWSVGHTTYGYTFGSGTRLTVV.

The CDR3 nucleotides read TGTGCCAGCAGCTACAGACAGGGATCCACTGAAGCTTTCTTT. Translating gives CASSYRQGSTEAFF. The genes are TRBV2 and TRBJ1-1; 7 nucleotides align to TRBD1. Looked up from germline, CDR1 is SNHLY and CDR2 is FYNNEI. The ends lost 6 bases at V and 4 bases at J; junction bases unmatched: 8. The CDR3 consists of 14 residues.

The chain employs TRBV29-1 and TRBJ2-3, with D perhaps matching TRBD1 or TRBD2 (5 bases each). CDR1 and CDR2 from the germline V gene are SQVTM and ANQGSEA. The ends were cut back, 4 bases at V and 2 bases at J, with 10 bases in the middle. The CDR3 consists of 13 residues. CDR3 bases: TGCAGCGTTGGGGGACGGGCCACAGATACGCAGTATTTT. Translated, it gives CSVGGRATDTQYF.

V gene TRBV11-2 combines with J gene TRBJ1-1, with a tentative D call TRBD1 (6 bases). V lost 4 bases and J lost 2, with 14 bases in between. Germline loops: CDR1 SGHAT, CDR2 FQNNGV. This CDR3 is 15 amino acids long. In nucleotides, the CDR3 is TGTGCCAGCAGCTCGAGTGGACAGTACAACACTGAAGCTTTCTTT. Translated: CASSSSGQYNTEAFF.

J is TRBJ2-1 and V is TRBV10-3, with D possibly TRBD1 on 5 matching bases. The germline gives CDR1 ENHRY, CDR2 SYGVKD. The CDR3 has 12 residues. Trimming took off 11 bases at V and 7 bases at J, with 15 bases between the two ends. In DNA form, the CDR3 reads TGTGCCCTCTCAGGGTCAAGGAATGAGCAGTTCTTC. The encoded protein is CALSGSRNEQFF.

J is TRBJ2-1 and V is TRBV4-1; either TRBD1 or TRBD2 may supply D (5 bases each). Trimming cost V 0 bases and J 4 bases, with 13 bases left between them. The CDR3 is made up of 16 amino acids. Germline values: CDR1 MGHRA, CDR2 YSYEKL. The DNA for the CDR3 is TGCGCCAGCAGCCAAGATCGGGGCACTATATACAATGAGCAGTTCTTC. Its protein is CASSQDRGTIYNEQFF.